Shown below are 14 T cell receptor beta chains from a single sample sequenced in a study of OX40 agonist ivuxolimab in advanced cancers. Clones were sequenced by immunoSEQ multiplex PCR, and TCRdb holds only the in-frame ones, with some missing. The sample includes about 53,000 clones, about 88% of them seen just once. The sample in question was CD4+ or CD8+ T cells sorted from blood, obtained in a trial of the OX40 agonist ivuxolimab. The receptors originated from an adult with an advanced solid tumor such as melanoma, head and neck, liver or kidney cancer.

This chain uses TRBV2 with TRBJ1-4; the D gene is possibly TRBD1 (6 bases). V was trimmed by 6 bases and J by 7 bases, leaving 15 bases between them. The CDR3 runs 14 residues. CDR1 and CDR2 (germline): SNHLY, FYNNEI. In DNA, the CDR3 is TGTGCCAGCAGGGAGACGGGGGCGGTTGAAAAACTGTTTTTT. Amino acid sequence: CASRETGAVEKLFF.

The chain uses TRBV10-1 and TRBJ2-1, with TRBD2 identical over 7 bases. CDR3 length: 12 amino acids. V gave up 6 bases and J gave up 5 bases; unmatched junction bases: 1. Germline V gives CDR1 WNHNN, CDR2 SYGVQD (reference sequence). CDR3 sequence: CASSRGDNEQFF. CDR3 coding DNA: TGCGCCAGCAGCCGGGGGGACAATGAGCAGTTCTTC.

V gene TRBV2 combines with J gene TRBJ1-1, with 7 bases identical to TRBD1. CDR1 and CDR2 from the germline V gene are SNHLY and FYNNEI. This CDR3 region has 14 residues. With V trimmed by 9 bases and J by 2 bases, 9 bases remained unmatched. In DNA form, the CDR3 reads TGTGCCAGGAGAACGCAGGGGGGAAACACTGAAGCTTTCTTT. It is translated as CARRTQGGNTEAFF.

CDR3 sequence (DNA): TGTGCCACCAGCAGAGGTATTAAGAACACTGAAGCTTTCTTT. This encodes CATSRGIKNTEAFF. This sequence joins TRBV15 and TRBJ1-1, with no clear D. CDR3 length equals 14 residues. Germline CDR1 is LNHNV and CDR2 is YYDKDF (reference sequence). Trimming removed 1 base at V and 1 base at J, with 7 bases between.

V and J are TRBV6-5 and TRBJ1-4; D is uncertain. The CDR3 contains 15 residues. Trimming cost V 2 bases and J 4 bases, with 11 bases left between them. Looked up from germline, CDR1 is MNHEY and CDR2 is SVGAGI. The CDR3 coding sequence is TGTGCCAGCAGTTACATGCCAGGACTTAATGAAAAACTGTTTTTT. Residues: CASSYMPGLNEKLFF.

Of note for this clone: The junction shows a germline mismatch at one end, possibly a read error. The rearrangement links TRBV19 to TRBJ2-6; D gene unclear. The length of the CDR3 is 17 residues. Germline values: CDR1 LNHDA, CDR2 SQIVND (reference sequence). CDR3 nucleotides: TGTGTCAGTAGTATCGTGGACGGTAGCTCTGGGGCCAACGTCCTGACTTTC. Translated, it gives CVSSIVDGSSGANVLTF.

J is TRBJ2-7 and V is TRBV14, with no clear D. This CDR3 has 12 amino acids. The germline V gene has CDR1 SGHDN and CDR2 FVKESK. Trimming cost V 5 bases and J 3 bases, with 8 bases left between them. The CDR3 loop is CASSSLIYEQYF. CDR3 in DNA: TGTGCCAGCAGCTCGCTTATCTACGAGCAGTACTTC.

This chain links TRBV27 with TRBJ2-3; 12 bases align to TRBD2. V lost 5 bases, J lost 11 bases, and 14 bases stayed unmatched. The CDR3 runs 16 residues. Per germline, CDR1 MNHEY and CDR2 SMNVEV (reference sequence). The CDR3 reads CASSEAGTSGSGKQYF. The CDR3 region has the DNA TGTGCCAGCAGTGAGGCCGGGACTAGCGGGTCAGGGAAGCAGTATTTT.

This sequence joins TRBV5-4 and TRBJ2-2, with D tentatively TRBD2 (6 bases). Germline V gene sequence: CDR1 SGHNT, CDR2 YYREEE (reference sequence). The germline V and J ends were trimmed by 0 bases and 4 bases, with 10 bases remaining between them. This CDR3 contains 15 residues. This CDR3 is CASSLEGRSTGELFF. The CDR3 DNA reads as TGTGCCAGCAGCTTGGAGGGGAGGAGCACCGGGGAGCTGTTTTTT.

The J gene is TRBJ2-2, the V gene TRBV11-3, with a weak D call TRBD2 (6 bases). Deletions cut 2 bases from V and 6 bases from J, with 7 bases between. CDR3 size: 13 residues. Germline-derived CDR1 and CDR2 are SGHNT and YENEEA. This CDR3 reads CASSLREPGELFF. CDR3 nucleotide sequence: TGTGCCAGCAGCTTACGGGAGCCCGGGGAGCTGTTTTTT.

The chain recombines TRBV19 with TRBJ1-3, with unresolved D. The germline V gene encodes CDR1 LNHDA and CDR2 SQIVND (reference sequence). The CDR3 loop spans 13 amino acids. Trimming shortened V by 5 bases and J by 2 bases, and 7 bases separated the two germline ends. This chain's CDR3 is CASSRGAGNTIYF. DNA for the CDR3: TGTGCCAGTAGTCGGGGTGCTGGAAACACCATATATTTT.

CDR3 DNA sequence: TGTGCCAGCAGTTATGCGGGCCGGAACACCGGGGAGCTGTTTTTT. Translating it yields CASSYAGRNTGELFF. This chain joins TRBV6-5 and TRBJ2-2; D is perhaps TRBD2 (5 bases). The CDR3 sequence is 15 residues long. With 3 bases removed from V and 1 base from J, the gap between germline ends came to 9 bases. Per germline, CDR1 MNHEY and CDR2 SVGAGI.

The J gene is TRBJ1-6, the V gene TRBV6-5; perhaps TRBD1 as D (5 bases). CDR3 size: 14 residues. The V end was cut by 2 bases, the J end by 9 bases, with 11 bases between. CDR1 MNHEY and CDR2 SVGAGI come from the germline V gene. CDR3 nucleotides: TGTGCCAGCAGTTACGGGGGACTTGGTTCACCCCTCCACTTT. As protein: CASSYGGLGSPLHF.

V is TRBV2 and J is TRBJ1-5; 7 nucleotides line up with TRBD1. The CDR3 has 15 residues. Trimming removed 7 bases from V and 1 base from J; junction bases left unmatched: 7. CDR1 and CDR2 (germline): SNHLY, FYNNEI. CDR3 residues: CASTRQGGSNQPQHF. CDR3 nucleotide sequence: TGTGCCAGCACTCGGCAGGGGGGGAGCAATCAGCCCCAGCATTTT.